The next 26 T cell receptor beta chains were all read from a single sample in a study of CD8+CD57+ T cells in acquired aplastic anemia. It was genomic DNA that served as the template for profiling TCR beta VDJ and CDR3. TCRdb reanalysed the reads using MiXCR and keeps one entry per CDR3 protein. Of 300,000 or so distinct CDR3 sequences listed, 45% to 65% are singletons. The authors sequenced patients whose flow cytometry had shown CD8+CD57+ cell expansion. Sequenced material: sorted CD4+, CD8+, or CD8+CD57+ T cells (not recorded which) from PBMCs. The receptors stem from a human donor with aplastic anemia.

This chain uses TRBV11-2 with TRBJ1-6, with TRBD1 matching over 7 bases. The CDR3 has 13 amino acids. Germline CDR1 reads SGHAT; CDR2 reads FQNNGV. The V and J ends lost 7 bases and 9 bases, in that order; junction bases with no gene match: 6. CDR3 bases: TGTGCCAGCAAACAGGGGTTTGGTTCACCCCTCCACTTT. This codes for CASKQGFGSPLHF. Looking up the rest from reference TRBV11-2 and TRBJ1-6 gives the full variable domain: EAGVAQSPRYKIIEKRQSVAFWCNPISGHATLYWYQQILGQGPKLLIQFQNNGVVDDSQLPKDRFSAERLKGVDSTLKIQPAKLEDSAVYLCASKQGFGSPLHFGNGTRLTVT.

The V call is TRBV19, the J call TRBJ2-7; a possible D gene is TRBD2 (6 bases). The CDR3 covers 14 residues. Germline V CDR1 and CDR2: LNHDA, SQIVND (reference sequence). V was cut by 3 bases and J by 4 bases, with 13 bases left in between. This CDR3 is CASSMGGEAYEQYF. CDR3 coding DNA: TGTGCCAGTAGTATGGGCGGGGAGGCTTACGAGCAGTACTTC. Full variable domain (remainder filled in from reference TRBV19 and TRBJ2-7): DGGITQSPKYLFRKEGQNVTLSCEQNLNHDAMYWYRQDPGQGLRLIYYSQIVNDFQKGDIAEGYSVSREKKESFPLTVTSAQKNPTAFYLCASSMGGEAYEQYFGPGTRLTVT.

Concerning this clonotype: Because it lacks the conserved phenylalanine or tryptophan at the end, this CDR3 is likely a read error. The chain links TRBV5-1 to TRBJ2-7; 9 bases are a match to TRBD1. Per germline, CDR1 SGHRS and CDR2 YFSETQ. The junction had 12 bases not matched to a gene; V was cut back by 3 bases and J by 5 bases. This CDR3 comprises 16 residues. The CDR3 here is CASSSRYRDRAHEQYS. For the CDR3, the DNA is TGCGCCAGCAGCTCACGGTACCGGGACAGGGCCCACGAGCAGTACTCC.

In its sample, this clonotype was seen many times. The V and J genes are TRBV10-3 and TRBJ2-7; D remains ambiguous. CDR3 length: 15 amino acids. V was trimmed by 7 bases and J by 0 bases, leaving 16 bases between them. Germline assignment: CDR1 ENHRY and CDR2 SYGVKD. The CDR3 spells CAIMKAPESSYEQYF. The CDR3 nucleotides are TGTGCCATCATGAAAGCTCCCGAAAGCTCCTACGAGCAGTACTTC.

CDR3 in amino acids: CSVEVLYKGTSTEAFF. For the CDR3, the DNA is TGCAGCGTTGAAGTCCTTTACAAGGGAACGAGCACTGAAGCTTTCTTT. V is TRBV29-1 and J is TRBJ1-1, with D uncertain. V lost 1 base, J lost 4 bases, and 19 bases lay in between. This CDR3 region has 16 residues. CDR1 is SQVTM and CDR2 is ANQGSEA in the germline V gene.

The chain links TRBV7-3 to TRBJ1-4, with D possibly matching TRBD1 (6 bases). The CDR3 consists of 13 residues. V was cut by 0 bases and J by 12 bases, with 11 bases left in between. Germline lookup yields CDR1 SGHTA and CDR2 FQGTGA. The CDR3 loop reads CASSLTAQGELFF. The CDR3 bases are TGTGCCAGCAGCTTAACGGCACAGGGCGAACTGTTTTTT.

This clonotype was observed many times. Compared with germline, one end of the junction differs, possibly owing to a read error. The chain is built from TRBV2 and TRBJ2-7, with D tentatively TRBD2 (6 bases). This CDR3 is 13 amino acids long. Germline lookup yields CDR1 SNHLY and CDR2 FYNNEI. This CDR3 reads CASTGDLSDKTQF. CDR3 nucleotides: TGTGCCAGCACGGGGGATTTGTCGGACAAGACCCAATTC.

The sample holds many counts of this clonotype. This rearrangement joins TRBV7-3 to TRBJ2-1; 7 bases match TRBD1. Trimming at V came to 0 bases and at J to 0 bases, leaving 5 bases not matched to a gene. Germline V gene sequence: CDR1 SGHTA, CDR2 FQGTGA. The CDR3 sequence is 17 residues long. CDR3 coding DNA: TGTGCCAGCAGCTTAACAGGGGGCCCCGTCTCCTACAATGAGCAGTTCTTC. It specifies CASSLTGGPVSYNEQFF. The full variable domain, rest sourced from reference TRBV7-3 and TRBJ2-1, is GAGVSQTPSNKVTEKGKYVELRCDPISGHTALYWYRQSLGQGPEFLIYFQGTGAADDSGLPNDRFFAVRPEGSVSTLKIQRTERGDSAVYLCASSLTGGPVSYNEQFFGPGTRLTVL.

This clonotype showed up many times. DNA of the CDR3: TGTGCCATCAGTGAGGTTGGAAGCACAGATACGCAGTATTTT. Its protein is CAISEVGSTDTQYF. The genes are TRBV10-3 and TRBJ2-3; D is unresolved. Germline V gene sequence: CDR1 ENHRY, CDR2 SYGVKD. V lost 2 bases, J lost 0 bases, and 6 bases lay in between. CDR3 size: 14 residues.

This chain joins TRBV4-3 and TRBJ2-6; no firm D call. CDR1 is LGHNA, CDR2 YSLEER, per germline. The germline V and J ends were trimmed by 0 bases and 0 bases, with 12 bases remaining between them. The CDR3 sequence is 18 residues long. The CDR3 region is CASSQDPQQSSGANVLTF. Written as DNA, the CDR3 is TGCGCCAGCAGCCAAGATCCACAACAGAGCTCTGGGGCCAACGTCCTGACTTTC.

The chain recombines TRBV9 with TRBJ1-2; 7 positions agree with TRBD1. Trimming cost V 5 bases and J 4 bases; bases outside gene matches: 11. This CDR3 region has 15 residues. Germline loops: CDR1 SGDLS, CDR2 YYNGEE. The CDR3 loop is CASSPQGGTVYGYTF. In nucleotides, the CDR3 is TGTGCCAGCAGTCCCCAGGGCGGGACAGTCTATGGCTACACCTTC.

The sample holds many counts of this clonotype. The chain employs TRBV10-3 and TRBJ1-2; TRBD1 matches 7 bases. The J segment lost 8 bases and the V segment lost 7 bases, leaving 13 bases of the junction unmatched. The CDR3 is made up of 14 amino acids. Germline-derived CDR1 and CDR2 are ENHRY and SYGVKD. This CDR3 reads CAITRDRDPAGYTF. CDR3 nucleotide sequence: TGTGCCATCACTCGAGACAGGGATCCAGCGGGCTACACCTTC.

With regard to this clonotype: Without the conserved terminal phenylalanine or tryptophan, this CDR3 likely stems from a read error. The chain links TRBV19 to TRBJ2-1, with TRBD2 matching 10 bases. The germline V gene encodes CDR1 LNHDA and CDR2 SQIVND (reference sequence). V dropped 1 base and J dropped 7; count of bases not matched to a gene: 4. This CDR3 spans 15 amino acids. The CDR3 nucleotides are TGTGCCAGTAGTATAGGGACTAGCGGTTATAATGAGCAGTTCTCC. Its translation is CASSIGTSGYNEQFS.

The rearrangement joins TRBV20-1 to TRBJ1-1; a weak D match, TRBD1 (6 bases). V lost 2 bases and J 7 bases, leaving 14 bases between the germline ends. This CDR3 is 13 amino acids long. In germline, CDR1 is DFQATT, CDR2 SNEGSKA (reference sequence). The CDR3 region is CSARRLQGREAFF. For the CDR3, the DNA is TGCAGTGCTAGACGCTTACAGGGACGTGAAGCTTTCTTT.

The gene calls are TRBV3-1 and TRBJ1-2; D not certain. Germline V gene lookup returns CDR1 LGHDT and CDR2 YNNKEL (reference sequence). The ends were cut back, 1 base at V and 12 bases at J, with 15 bases in the middle. The CDR3 totals 13 residues. This CDR3 is CASSQGPNTGNTF. The CDR3 DNA is TGTGCCAGCAGCCAAGGGCCCAATACTGGAAACACCTTC.

This clonotype was seen once. The chain carries TRBV11-2 and TRBJ2-7, with D uncertain. The V and J ends lost 3 bases and 3 bases respectively, with 6 bases between them. The V gene's germline CDR1 is SGHAT and CDR2 FQNNGV. The CDR3 covers 12 residues. CDR3 sequence: CASSFEFYEQYF. CDR3 nucleotide sequence: TGTGCCAGCAGCTTCGAATTCTACGAGCAGTACTTC. Full variable domain (missing parts from reference TRBV11-2 and TRBJ2-7): EAGVAQSPRYKIIEKRQSVAFWCNPISGHATLYWYQQILGQGPKLLIQFQNNGVVDDSQLPKDRFSAERLKGVDSTLKIQPAKLEDSAVYLCASSFEFYEQYFGPGTRLTVT.

This chain links TRBV7-3 with TRBJ2-7; the D gene is possibly TRBD1 (5 bases). Per the germline V gene, CDR1 is SGHTA and CDR2 is FQGTGA. The CDR3 covers 13 residues. V was cut by 6 bases and J by 3 bases, with 12 bases left in between. The CDR3 nucleotides read TGTGCCAGCAGACCGGACATACACTACGAGCAGTACTTC. This encodes CASRPDIHYEQYF.

The genes are TRBV19 and TRBJ2-7; D is tentatively TRBD1 or TRBD2 (5 bases each). Trimming removed 4 bases from V and 2 bases from J, with 12 bases in between. The germline gives CDR1 LNHDA, CDR2 SQIVND (reference sequence). The CDR3 is 14 residues long. DNA for the CDR3: TGTGCCAGTAGTACCCGGGACGGCCCCTACGAGCAGTACTTC. This codes for CASSTRDGPYEQYF.

Ten or more counts support this clonotype. The chain joins TRBV19 to TRBJ2-2; 7 positions agree with TRBD1. The V gene end was trimmed by 3 bases and the J gene end by 1 base; junction bases not matched to a gene: 5. This CDR3 has 16 residues. CDR1 is LNHDA and CDR2 is SQIVND in the germline V gene (reference sequence). The CDR3 here is CASSIGTVLNTGELFF. The CDR3, as DNA: TGTGCCAGTAGTATTGGGACAGTTTTGAACACCGGGGAGCTGTTTTTT.

This clonotype has ten or more counts. The rearrangement joins TRBV6-5 to TRBJ1-1, with 9 bases matching TRBD1. V was clipped by 4 bases and J by 11 bases; unmatched bases: 11. The CDR3 contains 14 residues. Germline V lookup: CDR1 MNHEY, CDR2 SVGAGI. CDR3 nucleotide sequence: TGTGCCAGCAGTTCTCGCGACAGGGGGTATGAGGCTTTCTTT. Protein product: CASSSRDRGYEAFF.

The V and J genes are TRBV7-3 and TRBJ2-7, with unresolved D. The CDR3 covers 13 residues. Deletions cut 4 bases from V and 6 bases from J, with 13 bases between. Per the germline V gene, CDR1 is SGHTA and CDR2 is FQGTGA. The CDR3 here is CASSSLNYGEQYF. The DNA for the CDR3 is TGTGCCAGCAGCTCCCTTAACTACGGCGAGCAGTACTTC. The full variable domain, in which reference TRBV7-3 and TRBJ2-7 provide the parts outside the CDR3, is GAGVSQTPSNKVTEKGKYVELRCDPISGHTALYWYRQSLGQGPEFLIYFQGTGAADDSGLPNDRFFAVRPEGSVSTLKIQRTERGDSAVYLCASSSLNYGEQYFGPGTRLTVT.

This clonotype came up many times. The genes are TRBV2 and TRBJ2-2; 9 bases align to TRBD2. Trimming took 4 bases from V and 7 from J; bases not matched to a gene: 4. The CDR3 contains 14 residues. Germline loops: CDR1 SNHLY, CDR2 FYNNEI. CDR3: CASSASSGIGELFF. CDR3 DNA sequence: TGTGCCAGCAGTGCGTCTAGCGGGATCGGGGAGCTGTTTTTT.

Ten or more counts support this clonotype. The chain has TRBV2 and TRBJ1-2; no clear D gene. The CDR3 spans 13 residues. Germline V gene lookup returns CDR1 SNHLY and CDR2 FYNNEI. V lost 2 bases, J lost 6 bases, and 10 bases lay in between. CDR3 amino acids: CASSERRGNGYTF. The CDR3, as DNA: TGTGCCAGCAGTGAACGGCGGGGAAATGGCTACACCTTC.

The chain recombines TRBV20-1 with TRBJ2-7; possible D gene TRBD1, 7 bases. This CDR3 region has 14 residues. The V end lost 5 bases, the J end lost 3 bases, and 17 bases lay between the germline ends. Germline values: CDR1 DFQATT, CDR2 SNEGSKA (reference sequence). The chain's CDR3 is CSAVGTVGGYEQYF. As DNA, the CDR3 is TGCAGTGCTGTAGGGACAGTGGGGGGCTACGAGCAGTACTTC.

This clonotype was seen at least ten times. The chain combines TRBV20-1 with TRBJ1-1, with D possibly TRBD1 on 6 matching bases. The V gene's germline CDR1 is DFQATT and CDR2 SNEGSKA (reference sequence). The V end was cut by 6 bases, the J end by 3 bases, with 17 bases between. The CDR3 totals 14 residues. The CDR3 nucleotides read TGCAGTGCCCCTCGGACAGAATCCCACACTGAAGCTTTCTTT. This encodes CSAPRTESHTEAFF.

This clonotype was counted at least ten times. The chain joins TRBV5-5 to TRBJ2-7; D remains ambiguous. The CDR3 consists of 15 residues. CDR1 and CDR2 from the germline V gene are SGHKS and YYEKEE (reference sequence). V was cut by 0 bases and J by 1 base, with 11 bases left in between. The CDR3 nucleotides read TGTGCCAGCAGCTTGGGGCTAGTACGATCCTACGAGCAGTACTTC. Translation: CASSLGLVRSYEQYF.